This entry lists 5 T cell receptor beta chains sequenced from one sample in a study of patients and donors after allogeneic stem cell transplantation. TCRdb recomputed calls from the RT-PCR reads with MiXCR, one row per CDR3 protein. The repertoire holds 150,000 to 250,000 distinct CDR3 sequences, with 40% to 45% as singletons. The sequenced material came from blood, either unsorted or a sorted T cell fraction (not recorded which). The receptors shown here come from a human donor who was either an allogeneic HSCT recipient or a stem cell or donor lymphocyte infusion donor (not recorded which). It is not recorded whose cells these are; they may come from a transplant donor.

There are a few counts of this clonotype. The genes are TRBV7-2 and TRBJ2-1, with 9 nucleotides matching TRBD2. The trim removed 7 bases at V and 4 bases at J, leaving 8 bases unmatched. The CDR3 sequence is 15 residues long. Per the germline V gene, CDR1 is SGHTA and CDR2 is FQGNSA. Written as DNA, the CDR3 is TGTGCCAGCACCTCGGGGCGGGAGGGATACAATGAGCAGTTCTTC. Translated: CASTSGREGYNEQFF.

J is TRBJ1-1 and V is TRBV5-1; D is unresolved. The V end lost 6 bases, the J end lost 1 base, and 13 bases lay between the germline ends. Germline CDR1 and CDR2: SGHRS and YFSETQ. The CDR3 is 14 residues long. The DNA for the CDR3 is TGCGCCAGCATGAGTTACGGGGAGAACACTGAAGCTTTCTTT. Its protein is CASMSYGENTEAFF.

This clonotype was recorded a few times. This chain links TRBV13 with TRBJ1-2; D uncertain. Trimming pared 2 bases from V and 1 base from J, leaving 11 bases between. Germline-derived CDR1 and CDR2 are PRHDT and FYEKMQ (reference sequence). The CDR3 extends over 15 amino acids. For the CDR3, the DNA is TGTGCCAGCAGCTTAAGAGGGAAAGGTAACTATGGCTACACCTTC. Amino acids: CASSLRGKGNYGYTF. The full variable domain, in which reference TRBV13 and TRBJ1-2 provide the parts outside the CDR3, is AAGVIQSPRHLIKEKRETATLKCYPIPRHDTVYWYQQGPGQDPQFLISFYEKMQSDKGSIPDRFSAQQFSDYHSELNMSSLELGDSALYFCASSLRGKGNYGYTFGSGTRLTVV.

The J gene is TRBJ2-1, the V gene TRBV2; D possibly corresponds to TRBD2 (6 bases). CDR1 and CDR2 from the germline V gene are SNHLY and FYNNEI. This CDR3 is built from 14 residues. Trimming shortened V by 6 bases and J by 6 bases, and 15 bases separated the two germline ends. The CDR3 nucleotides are TGTGCCAGCAGATGGGACTTAGCGGCCAATGAGCAGTTCTTC. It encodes CASRWDLAANEQFF. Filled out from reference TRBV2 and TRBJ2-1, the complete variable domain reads EPEVTQTPSHQVTQMGQEVILRCVPISNHLYFYWYRQILGQKVEFLVSFYNNEISEKSEIFDDQFSVERPDGSNFTLKIRSTKLEDSAMYFCASRWDLAANEQFFGPGTRLTVL.

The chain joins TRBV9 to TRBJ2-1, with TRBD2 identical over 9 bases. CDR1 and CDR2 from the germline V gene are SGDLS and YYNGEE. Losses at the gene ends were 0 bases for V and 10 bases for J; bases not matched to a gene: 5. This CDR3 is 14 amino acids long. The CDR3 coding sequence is TGTGCCAGCAGCGTAGGCCCAGCGGGAGGCGAGCAGTTCTTC. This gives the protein CASSVGPAGGEQFF. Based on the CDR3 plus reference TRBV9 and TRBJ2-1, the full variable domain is DSGVTQTPKHLITATGQRVTLRCSPRSGDLSVYWYQQSLDQGLQFLIQYYNGEERAKGNILERFSAQQFPDLHSELNLSSLELGDSALYFCASSVGPAGGEQFFGPGTRLTVL.